This T cell receptor (beta chain) was identified in a study of blood T cell repertoires in COVID-19. CDR3 length equals 14 residues. The V gene lost 4 bases and the J gene lost 1 base, with 11 bases spanning the gap. Germline CDR1 and CDR2: SGHNT and YYREEE (reference sequence). The assay was immunoSEQ multiplex PCR, and TCRdb's table has in-frame clones only and misses some. This table has some 270,000 clones, 75% to 85% appearing once. Sequenced sample: PBMCs or T cells enriched from blood (not recorded which). This chain links TRBV5-4 with TRBJ1-1; D not resolved. The source is a woman aged 50 to 60 with acute COVID-19. The chain's CDR3 is CASSLGSSNTEAFF. The CDR3 DNA reads as TGTGCCAGCAGCCTTGGCAGTTCGAACACTGAAGCTTTCTTT.